A selection of T cell receptor beta chains follows, all from one sample in a study of CD8 T cells in ankylosing spondylitis. Via MiXCR, TCRdb re-called the 5' RACE reads, giving one row per CDR3 protein. The repertoire has about 450,000 distinct CDR3 sequences, roughly 27% of them found once; the top ten carry 0.75% to 0.9%. The sequenced sample consisted of blood, either unsorted or a sorted T cell fraction (not recorded which). These receptors were collected from a male donor with ankylosing spondylitis. The CDR3 runs from the conserved cysteine through the conserved F or W. A D gene is named only where the DNA matches it firmly. A clone size is listed for some rows: how often the clone was seen (once, few, many), or a class if it is expanded.

d_gene,abundance,j_gene,v_gene,CDR3aa,CDR3nt
NA,few,TRBJ1-2,TRBV5-1,CASSLAGNGYTF,TGCGCCAGCAGCTTGGCAGGGAATGGCTACACCTTC
NA,few,TRBJ2-1,TRBV24-1,CATSDFSRTAYNEQFF,TGTGCCACCAGTGATTTCTCCCGGACAGCATACAATGAGCAGTTCTTC
NA,few,TRBJ2-1,TRBV4-2,CASSQDPPGTRYNEQFF,TGTGCCAGCAGCCAAGATCCGCCGGGAACTCGCTACAATGAGCAGTTCTTC
TRBD1,NA,TRBJ1-1,TRBV5-1,CASGEQGPGAFF,TGCGCCAGCGGAGAACAGGGGCCGGGGGCTTTCTTT
NA,NA,TRBJ2-5,TRBV7-9,CASSLGSGPQETQYF,TGTGCCAGCAGCTTAGGGTCCGGACCGCAAGAGACCCAGTACTTC
TRBD2,NA,TRBJ2-3,TRBV4-2,CASSALAGGLTDTQYF,TGTGCCAGCAGCGCACTAGCGGGAGGCCTCACAGATACGCAGTATTTT
NA,few,TRBJ2-7,TRBV15,CATSRSIGEAYAYEQYF,TGTGCCACCAGCAGATCTATCGGGGAGGCTTATGCCTACGAGCAGTACTTC
TRBD1,few,TRBJ2-3,TRBV5-1,CASSLGPQGADTQYF,TGCGCCAGCAGCTTGGGGCCCCAGGGGGCAGATACGCAGTATTTT
NA,NA,TRBJ2-1,TRBV7-9,CASSLSTPAVNEQFF,TGTGCCAGCAGCTTATCTACCCCGGCGGTCAATGAGCAGTTCTTC
TRBD1,NA,TRBJ1-1,TRBV6-1,CATLTGTGTEAFF,TGTGCCACCTTGACAGGGACGGGCACTGAAGCTTTCTTT
NA,NA,TRBJ2-5,TRBV5-1,CASSLTRGGRETQYF,TGCGCCAGCAGCTTGACAAGGGGCGGCCGTGAGACCCAGTACTTC
TRBD2,few,TRBJ2-3,TRBV20-1,CSARSGVAGEDTQYF,TGCAGTGCTAGATCCGGGGTAGCGGGAGAGGATACGCAGTATTTT
TRBD1,NA,TRBJ1-2,TRBV12-3/TRBV12-4,CASSFDRVYGYTF,TGTGCCAGCAGTTTTGACAGGGTCTATGGCTACACCTTC
TRBD1,few,TRBJ2-1,TRBV20-1,CSAMGQGSYNEQFF,TGCAGTGCTATGGGACAGGGTTCCTACAATGAGCAGTTCTTC
TRBD2,NA,TRBJ2-1,TRBV7-9,CASSLEVTSGFDNEQFF,TGTGCCAGCAGCTTAGAGGTCACTAGCGGATTTGACAATGAGCAGTTCTTC
NA,NA,TRBJ2-7,TRBV7-2,CASSPMGGLYEQYF,TGTGCCAGCAGCCCCATGGGGGGCCTCTACGAGCAGTACTTC
TRBD2,NA,TRBJ2-6,TRBV12-3/TRBV12-4,CASRGTGLAGLSGANVLTF,TGTGCCAGCAGGGGGACGGGACTAGCGGGACTCTCTGGGGCCAACGTCCTGACTTTC
TRBD1,few,TRBJ1-1,TRBV6-2/TRBV6-3,CASNPGGANTEAFF,TGTGCCAGCAACCCAGGGGGAGCCAACACTGAAGCTTTCTTT
NA,few,TRBJ1-2,TRBV11-2,CASSLTAHAEGYTF,TGTGCCAGCAGCTTAACAGCGCATGCGGAGGGCTACACCTTC
NA,NA,TRBJ2-2,TRBV7-7,CASSLNPANTGELFF,TGTGCCAGCAGCTTAAACCCCGCAAACACCGGGGAGCTGTTTTTT
TRBD2,many,TRBJ2-3,TRBV2,CASSDRGGRLTDTQYF,TGTGCCAGCAGTGATCGAGGCGGGAGACTCACAGATACGCAGTATTTT
TRBD2,few,TRBJ2-7,TRBV18,CASSPLLGEGLYEQYF,TGTGCCAGCTCACCACTTCTCGGGGAGGGCCTCTACGAGCAGTACTTC
NA,few,TRBJ1-2,TRBV29-1,CSVERQAIGWYGYTF,TGCAGCGTTGAACGGCAGGCGATTGGCTGGTATGGCTACACCTTC
TRBD1,few,TRBJ1-1,TRBV6-5,CASSYTTGVEEAFF,TGTGCCAGCAGCTATACTACAGGGGTTGAGGAAGCTTTCTTT
NA,NA,TRBJ1-1,TRBV20-1,CSATAMNTEAFF,TGCAGCGCGACGGCCATGAACACTGAAGCTTTCTTT
NA,NA,TRBJ1-1,TRBV10-3,CAISEANTEAFF,TGTGCCATCAGTGAGGCGAACACTGAAGCTTTCTTT
TRBD1,few,TRBJ1-2,TRBV20-1,CSARDYQGASDYGYTF,TGCAGTGCTAGAGATTATCAGGGGGCATCGGACTATGGCTACACCTTC
NA,few,TRBJ2-5,TRBV29-1,CSAMTLAVQETQYF,TGCAGCGCGATGACTTTAGCGGTCCAAGAGACCCAGTACTTC
TRBD1,few,TRBJ1-4,TRBV7-2,CASSPDRVHEKLFF,TGTGCCAGCAGCCCCGACAGGGTCCACGAAAAACTGTTTTTT
NA,NA,TRBJ2-1,TRBV20-1,CSARSSDRNEQFF,TGCAGTGCTAGATCTAGCGATCGCAATGAGCAGTTCTTC
TRBD2,NA,TRBJ2-5,TRBV5-1,CASSPYGLAGAQEETQYF,TGCGCCAGCAGCCCTTACGGACTAGCGGGAGCACAGGAAGAGACCCAGTACTTC
TRBD1,NA,TRBJ1-1,TRBV6-1,CASSEAAVVDRGRNTEAFF,TGTGCCAGCAGTGAAGCGGCTGTGGTGGACAGGGGTCGGAACACTGAAGCTTTCTTT
TRBD2,few,TRBJ2-3,TRBV5-1,CASSLAGGAATDTQYF,TGCGCCAGCAGCTTGGCCGGGGGGGCCGCCACAGATACGCAGTATTTT
NA,NA,TRBJ2-2,TRBV7-2,CASSRTPVANTGELFF,TGTGCCAGCAGCAGGACACCCGTCGCGAACACCGGGGAGCTGTTTTTT
NA,NA,TRBJ2-5,TRBV12-3/TRBV12-4,CASSFGGTGYQETQYF,TGTGCCAGCAGTTTTGGTGGTACAGGATACCAAGAGACCCAGTACTTC
TRBD1,NA,TRBJ1-5,TRBV20-1,CSARDRGTGSNQPQHF,TGCAGTGCTAGAGATCGTGGGACAGGGAGCAATCAGCCCCAGCATTTT
NA,NA,TRBJ2-2,TRBV6-1,CASSEALWDSDTGELFF,TGTGCCAGCAGTGAAGCGCTATGGGACTCCGACACCGGGGAGCTGTTTTTT
TRBD1,NA,TRBJ2-5,TRBV5-6,CASLRDSQETQYF,TGTGCCAGCCTACGGGACAGCCAAGAGACCCAGTACTTC
TRBD2,few,TRBJ2-3,TRBV4-1,CASSQILSGRALDTQYF,TGCGCCAGCAGCCAGATCCTTAGCGGGAGGGCCTTAGATACGCAGTATTTT
NA,NA,TRBJ2-3,TRBV20-1,CSASRQGVTDTQYF,TGCAGTGCTAGTAGGCAGGGAGTCACAGATACGCAGTATTTT
TRBD2,few,TRBJ2-7,TRBV3-1,CASSPDSGRHNEQYF,TGTGCCAGCAGCCCAGATAGCGGGAGACACAACGAGCAGTACTTC
TRBD1,NA,TRBJ1-1,TRBV4-2,CASSQDVIQGASMNTEAFF,TGTGCCAGCAGCCAAGATGTTATACAGGGGGCGTCTATGAACACTGAAGCTTTCTTT
TRBD1,NA,TRBJ1-1,TRBV20-1,CSARAQGTGLAFF,TGCAGTGCTAGAGCCCAGGGGACAGGGTTGGCTTTCTTT
TRBD1,few,TRBJ2-7,TRBV27,CASSWDRDHEQYF,TGTGCCAGCAGTTGGGACAGGGACCACGAGCAGTACTTC
TRBD2,few,TRBJ2-3,TRBV5-1,CASSSGLAAGDTQYF,TGCGCCAGCAGCTCGGGACTAGCGGCCGGAGATACGCAGTATTTT
NA,NA,TRBJ1-1,TRBV4-2,CASSQLQGGTEAFF,TGTGCCAGCAGCCAACTGCAGGGCGGCACTGAAGCTTTCTTT
NA,few,TRBJ1-1,TRBV5-6,CASNRLGGDNTEAFF,TGTGCCAGCAACCGCCTTGGAGGGGATAACACTGAAGCTTTCTTT
TRBD2,NA,TRBJ2-3,TRBV2,CASRLPGLAGPTVPDTQYF,TGTGCCAGCCGCCTACCGGGACTAGCGGGCCCGACCGTCCCAGATACGCAGTATTTT